This T cell receptor (beta chain) was documented in a study of T cells in Graves' hyperthyroidism and ophthalmopathy. Points from the study as a whole: Stable hyperthyroidism was separated from ophthalmopathy by a model based on 13 V-J features.

Diagnoses were made from clinical symptoms, serum measures (thyroxine and TRAb), thyroid ultrasound and orbital computed tomography. The authors took PBMCs from 10 ml fresh peripheral blood. This clonotype was counted between two and nine times. Its antigen is unknown. From germline, CDR1 is DFQATT and CDR2 SNEGSKA (reference sequence). The CDR3 length is 15 residues. V lost 0 bases, J lost 4 bases, and 12 bases lay in between. Template material for amplifying TCR beta CDR3 regions consisted of RNA transcripts. An initial round of RT-PCR targeting the TCR CDR3 relied on the HTBI primer set. TCRdb re-called the multiplex PCR reads with MiXCR, one entry per CDR3 protein. The table has about 360,000 distinct CDR3 sequences, 20% to 25% seen once.

The TCR was taken from a man aged 50 to 59 with Graves' hyperthyroidism. Material: blood. The rearrangement joins TRBV20-1 to TRBJ2-2; possible D gene TRBD1, 7 bases. The CDR3 reads CSARDKEGATGELFF. The CDR3, as DNA: TGCAGTGCTAGAGATAAGGAGGGGGCCACCGGGGAGCTGTTTTTT.